This T cell receptor beta chain was obtained from a study of T-cell memory formation after mild COVID-19. Study summary: Among the donors, TCR clusters were largely specific to each donor. Points from the study as a whole: Pre-infection memory carried some responding clones, suggesting that cross-reactive memory joined. Contracting clones from day 15 to 85 had balanced CD4/CD8; later expanders favoured CD4+.

Using constant-segment primers, 5'RACE produced TCR alpha and TCR beta cDNA libraries carrying sample barcodes and UMIs. TCRdb re-called the 5' RACE reads with MiXCR, one entry per CDR3 protein. The sample shows roughly 510,000 distinct CDR3 sequences, roughly a sixth of them seen only once. V shed 0 bases, J shed 9 bases, and the junction held 6 bases outside the gene matches. The CDR3 has 14 amino acids. In germline, CDR1 is DFQATT, CDR2 SNEGSKA (reference sequence). A word on this clonotype: What it binds is not known.

What was sequenced was PBMCs or a T cell subset sorted from them (not recorded which). This receptor was taken from an adult woman who had mild COVID-19 (a few samples of this study predate the infection). Cell type and time point are not known. The V and J genes are TRBV20-1 and TRBJ2-1; 9 bases are a match to TRBD2. The CDR3, as DNA: TGCAGTGCTAGAGAAGCTAGCGGGATTTTTGAGCAGTTCTTC. Translated, it gives CSAREASGIFEQFF.